What follows are 18 T cell receptor beta chains derived from one specimen sequenced in a study of T cells in Graves' hyperthyroidism and ophthalmopathy (dated by TCRdb to the late 2010s). Library prep was done by multiplex PCR. Sequencing used an Illumina HiSeq 2000. Amplification of TCR beta CDR3 regions was carried out from RNA transcripts. The first round of RT-PCR for the TCR CDR3 was performed with the HTBI primer set and the Qiagen OneStep RT-PCR kit. The public sequencing data were trimmed at Q25 with fastp and processed into clonotypes with MiXCR by TCRdb, which kept only in-frame beta chains. CDR3 protein sequences are deduplicated, and each keeps its most common genes and DNA. Here the sample has around 180,000 distinct CDR3 sequences; more than 15% occur a single time. The top ten clonotypes cover approximately 28% of the sample. What was sequenced was blood. The receptors were sampled from a woman in her forties or fifties with Graves' hyperthyroidism.

This chain joins TRBV7-9 and TRBJ1-2; maybe TRBD1 (5 bases). The CDR3 length is 14 residues. Trimming left V 6 bases short and J 3 bases short, with 14 bases between. Looked up from germline, CDR1 is SEHNR and CDR2 is FQNEAQ (reference sequence). This CDR3 is CASSLTTVDYGYTF. The CDR3 region has the DNA TGTGCCAGCAGTCTTACGACAGTAGACTATGGCTACACCTTC.

This clonotype came up many times. This chain links TRBV27 with TRBJ1-5, with D unresolved. Trimming stripped 6 bases from V and 2 bases from J, with 14 bases between. This CDR3 region has 15 residues. In germline, CDR1 is MNHEY, CDR2 SMNVEV (reference sequence). This CDR3 is CASSPRPFGNQPQHF. The CDR3 DNA reads TGTGCCAGCAGCCCCCGGCCTTTCGGCAATCAGCCCCAGCATTTT.

Worth noting for this clonotype: With a much larger clone just one base away, this may be a read error. The CDR3 end shows no conserved phenylalanine or tryptophan, and so a read error is likely. The chain employs TRBV6-2 or TRBV6-3 and TRBJ1-1; 8 nucleotides agree with TRBD1. The germline CDR1 and CDR2 sequences are MNHEY and SVGEGT. Trimming at V came to 2 bases and at J to 0 bases, leaving 8 bases not matched to a gene. The CDR3 is 17 amino acids. This chain's CDR3 is CASSYRQGPYLNTEAFL. CDR3 sequence (DNA): TGTGCCAGCAGTTACCGACAGGGGCCCTATCTGAACACTGAAGCTTTCCTT.

This clonotype has at least ten counts. The chain combines TRBV12-3 or TRBV12-4 with TRBJ1-1; 7 bases align to TRBD1. The V segment lost 6 bases and the J segment 1 base; nucleotides outside the gene matches: 11. CDR3 length equals 16 residues. CDR3 protein: CASSSTLGTANTEAFF. CDR3 sequence (DNA): TGTGCCAGCAGCTCGACTCTCGGGACAGCGAACACTGAAGCTTTCTTT.

Ten or more counts support this clonotype. This chain connects TRBV10-3 to TRBJ2-1, with D hard to call. V lost 9 bases, J lost 5 bases, and 14 bases lay in between. The CDR3 has 13 amino acids. Germline CDR1 reads ENHRY; CDR2 reads SYGVKD. The CDR3 reads CAMAAQNNNEQFF. The DNA for the CDR3 is TGTGCCATGGCAGCACAGAATAACAATGAGCAGTTCTTC.

This sequence joins TRBV6-1 and TRBJ1-3, with D maybe TRBD1 (5 bases). V was clipped by 10 bases and J by 4 bases, with 14 bases between them. Per germline, CDR1 MNHNS and CDR2 SASEGT. The CDR3 length is 13 residues. CDR3 sequence (DNA): TGTGCCACGACCGGGGCCTCCGGAAACACCATATATTTT. It encodes CATTGASGNTIYF.

This clonotype was picked up many times. The V gene is TRBV6-1, the J gene TRBJ2-1; D is possibly TRBD2 (6 bases). The V gene's germline CDR1 is MNHNS and CDR2 SASEGT. Trimming stripped 4 bases from V and 7 bases from J, with 11 bases between. CDR3 length: 13 amino acids. CDR3 nucleotide sequence: TGTGCCAGCAGTGGGAGACTAGTGAATGAGCAGTTCTTC. Translating gives CASSGRLVNEQFF.

This clonotype was counted many times. The chain couples TRBV13 to TRBJ2-3, with 7 bases aligning to TRBD2. This CDR3 region has 14 residues. The V gene's germline CDR1 is PRHDT and CDR2 FYEKMQ (reference sequence). J was trimmed by 8 bases and V by 5 bases; bases with no gene match: 10. The DNA for the CDR3 is TGTGCCAGCAGCCCCGGGACTATCCAAGGTACGCAGTATTTT. It encodes CASSPGTIQGTQYF.

This clonotype has just a few counts. The J gene is TRBJ2-7, the V gene TRBV5-6, with D perhaps matching TRBD1 or TRBD2 (5 bases each). Germline CDR1 and CDR2: SGHDT and YYEEEE. The CDR3 extends over 14 amino acids. Between the trimmed V and J ends, which lost 4 bases and 1 base, there was a span of 12 bases. CDR3 in DNA: TGTGCCAGCAGCCCCGGGGACGGTTCCTACGAGCAGTACTTC. Protein sequence: CASSPGDGSYEQYF.

This clonotype was detected ten times or more. V and J are TRBV18 and TRBJ2-1; D possibly corresponds to TRBD1 (5 bases). CDR1 is KGHSH, CDR2 LQKENI, per germline. Between the trimmed V and J ends, which lost 6 bases and 0 bases, there was a span of 12 bases. The CDR3 runs 15 residues. As DNA, the CDR3 is TGTGCCAGCTCGGGGCAGTGGAGCTCCTACAATGAGCAGTTCTTC. This codes for CASSGQWSSYNEQFF. Full variable domain (missing parts from reference TRBV18 and TRBJ2-1): NAGVMQNPRHLVRRRGQEARLRCSPMKGHSHVYWYRQLPEEGLKFMVYLQKENIIDESGMPKERFSAEFPKEGPSILRIQQVVRGDSAAYFCASSGQWSSYNEQFFGPGTRLTVL.

The chain employs TRBV6-4 and TRBJ2-3; D possibly matches TRBD1 or TRBD2 (5 bases each). The CDR3 sequence is 15 residues long. V was shortened by 2 bases and J by 1 base, with 10 bases between the two germline ends. Germline CDR1 MRHNA, CDR2 SNTAGT. The CDR3 is CASSDAGTGTDTQYF. CDR3 in DNA: TGTGCCAGCAGTGACGCCGGGACGGGCACAGATACGCAGTATTTT.

This clonotype was detected only a few times. The chain combines TRBV18 with TRBJ2-5; tentative D call: TRBD1 (5 bases). CDR3 length: 16 residues. The germline V gene encodes CDR1 KGHSH and CDR2 LQKENI. Deletions cut 0 bases from V and 2 bases from J, with 13 bases between. In DNA form, the CDR3 reads TGTGCCAGCTCACCACCCTCATTGGGGCAACAAGAGACCCAGTACTTC. Translating it yields CASSPPSLGQQETQYF.

Ten or more counts support this clonotype. V is TRBV5-1 and J is TRBJ2-3; 10 bases are shared with TRBD2. CDR1 and CDR2 from the germline V gene are SGHRS and YFSETQ. The CDR3 totals 16 residues. V lost 4 bases to trimming and J lost 3 bases; unmatched junction nucleotides: 8. CDR3 nucleotides: TGCGCCAGCAGCACCGGACTAGCGGCGGAGACAGATACGCAGTATTTT. As protein: CASSTGLAAETDTQYF.

This CDR3 reads CASSEAHGGRSTDTQYF. CDR3 nucleotide sequence: TGTGCCAGCAGTGAAGCGCATGGGGGGCGCAGCACAGATACGCAGTATTTT. The rearrangement uses TRBV2 and TRBJ2-3; either TRBD1 or TRBD2 may supply D (6 bases each). Trimming stripped 0 bases from V and 0 bases from J, with 13 bases between. This CDR3 is 17 amino acids long. Germline assignment: CDR1 SNHLY and CDR2 FYNNEI.

Only a few counts were recorded for this clonotype. The V and J genes are TRBV5-1 and TRBJ1-2; D is perhaps TRBD1 (6 bases). In germline, CDR1 is SGHRS, CDR2 YFSETQ. The V and J ends lost 2 bases and 4 bases respectively, with 15 bases between them. The CDR3 runs to 15 residues. CDR3 DNA: TGCGCCAGCAGCTTAACAGGGTCTTACGGCTATGGCTACACCTTC. Translated: CASSLTGSYGYGYTF.

This clonotype was observed many times. CDR3 DNA sequence: TGTGCCAGCAATATGGTCGGGGAGCTGTTTTTT. It is translated as CASNMVGELFF. The V and J genes are TRBV2 and TRBJ2-2; D gene unclear. Deletions cut 7 bases from V and 7 bases from J, with 7 bases between. The CDR3 loop spans 11 amino acids. Germline CDR1 and CDR2: SNHLY and FYNNEI.

This clonotype occurred many times. The chain employs TRBV20-1 and TRBJ1-5; unclear D gene. The CDR3 sequence is 14 residues long. Germline CDR1 DFQATT, CDR2 SNEGSKA (reference sequence). Trimming cost V 1 base and J 6 bases, with 13 bases left between them. The CDR3 DNA follows: TGCAGTGCTAGAGGACGGGCCCGGAGTCAGCCCCAGCATTTT. It is translated as CSARGRARSQPQHF.

This clonotype was observed many times. V usage is TRBV7-2 and J usage is TRBJ2-5, with D possibly being TRBD2 (6 bases). V was pared by 4 bases and J by 5 bases, with 14 bases between. This CDR3 is built from 14 residues. Germline-derived CDR1 and CDR2 are SGHTA and FQGNSA. CDR3 in DNA: TGTGCCAGCAGCTCCACCGGGACTGGGGAGACCCAGTACTTC. Translation gives CASSSTGTGETQYF.